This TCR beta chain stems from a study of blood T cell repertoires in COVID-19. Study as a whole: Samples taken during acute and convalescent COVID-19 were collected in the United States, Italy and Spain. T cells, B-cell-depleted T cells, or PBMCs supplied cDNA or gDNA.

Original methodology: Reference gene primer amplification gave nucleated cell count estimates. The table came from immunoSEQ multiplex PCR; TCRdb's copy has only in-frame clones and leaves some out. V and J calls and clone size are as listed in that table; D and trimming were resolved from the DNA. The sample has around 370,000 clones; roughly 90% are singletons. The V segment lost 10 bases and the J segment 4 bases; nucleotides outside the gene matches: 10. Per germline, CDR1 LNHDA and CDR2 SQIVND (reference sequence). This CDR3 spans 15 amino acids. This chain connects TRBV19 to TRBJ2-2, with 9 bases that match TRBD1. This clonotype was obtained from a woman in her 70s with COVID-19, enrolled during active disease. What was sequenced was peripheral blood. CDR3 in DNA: TGTGCCACCGAGACAGGGGGAATAGCCACCGGGGAGCTGTTTTTT. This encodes CATETGGIATGELFF.